These 9 T cell receptor beta chains came from one sample sequenced in a study of blood T cell repertoires in COVID-19. This table comes from immunoSEQ multiplex PCR, and its TCRdb copy is limited to in-frame clones, with some not included. The data hold 310,000 or so clones, with about nine tenths observed a single time. Sample: peripheral blood. The receptor source for this set is a man in his fifties with active or convalescent COVID-19.

The chain carries TRBV19 and TRBJ1-5, with 7 bases lining up with TRBD1. Trimming at V came to 6 bases and at J to 1 base, leaving 6 bases not matched to a gene. The CDR3 contains 15 residues. Germline V gene lookup returns CDR1 LNHDA and CDR2 SQIVND (reference sequence). CDR3 DNA sequence: TGTGCCAGTAGGCCCGGGACAGTAAGCAATCAGCCCCAGCATTTT. This encodes CASRPGTVSNQPQHF. The full variable domain, completed using reference TRBV19 and TRBJ1-5, is DGGITQSPKYLFRKEGQNVTLSCEQNLNHDAMYWYRQDPGQGLRLIYYSQIVNDFQKGDIAEGYSVSREKKESFPLTVTSAQKNPTAFYLCASRPGTVSNQPQHFGDGTRLSIL.

The CDR3 coding sequence is TGTGCCAGCAGCCCTAGACTAGCGAAAGAGACCCAGTACTTC. Protein product: CASSPRLAKETQYF. The rearrangement uses TRBV7-2 and TRBJ2-5; 8 nucleotides line up with TRBD2. Germline loops: CDR1 SGHTA, CDR2 FQGNSA. V shed 5 bases and J 3 bases; nucleotides not matched to a gene: 5. The CDR3 extends over 14 amino acids.

The V call is TRBV2, the J call TRBJ2-1, with TRBD1 matching 7 bases. Trimming cost V 5 bases and J 5 bases; bases outside gene matches: 6. CDR1 and CDR2 from the germline V gene are SNHLY and FYNNEI. The CDR3 runs 14 residues. The CDR3 spells CASSSGTVNNEQFF. DNA for the CDR3: TGTGCCAGCAGTTCCGGGACAGTAAACAATGAGCAGTTCTTC.

This clone is a singleton in its sample. The gene calls are TRBV19 and TRBJ1-2; perhaps TRBD1 as D (6 bases). This CDR3 spans 15 amino acids. The germline V gene has CDR1 LNHDA and CDR2 SQIVND (reference sequence). V was trimmed by 2 bases and J by 4 bases, leaving 14 bases between them. The CDR3 loop is CASSIITGNFYGYTF. The CDR3 DNA is TGTGCCAGTAGTATAATAACAGGGAACTTCTATGGCTACACCTTC.

The J gene is TRBJ1-3, the V gene TRBV6-2 or TRBV6-3; TRBD1 is a possible D gene (6 bases). The CDR3 contains 16 residues. Germline values: CDR1 MNHEY, CDR2 SVGEGT. The germline V and J ends were trimmed by 5 bases and 1 base, with 15 bases remaining between them. The CDR3 DNA is TGTGCCAGCAGTAGACAGGTTGCCGGGTCTGGAAACACCATATATTTT. Translation gives CASSRQVAGSGNTIYF.

Regarding this clone: At the DNA level, this CDR3 is encoded by other sequences in the same sample as well. The rearrangement links TRBV9 to TRBJ1-2; a possible D gene is TRBD1 (6 bases). The CDR3 has 14 residues. Trimming cost V 3 bases and J 0 bases, with 9 bases left between them. Germline-derived CDR1 and CDR2 are SGDLS and YYNGEE. As DNA, the CDR3 is TGTGCCAGCAGCGCGGACAGATCTAACTATGGCTACACCTTC. Amino acids: CASSADRSNYGYTF. Together with reference TRBV9 and TRBJ1-2, the CDR3 gives the full variable domain: DSGVTQTPKHLITATGQRVTLRCSPRSGDLSVYWYQQSLDQGLQFLIQYYNGEERAKGNILERFSAQQFPDLHSELNLSSLELGDSALYFCASSADRSNYGYTFGSGTRLTVV.

DNA of the CDR3: TGTGCCAGCAGCCCGACAGTTTTCCAAGAGACCCAGTACTTC. Encoded protein: CASSPTVFQETQYF. The chain carries TRBV7-2 and TRBJ2-5; D perhaps matches TRBD1 (5 bases). CDR1 and CDR2 from the germline V gene are SGHTA and FQGNSA. V was pared by 5 bases and J by 1 base, with 11 bases between. The CDR3 covers 14 residues.

V gene TRBV24-1 combines with J gene TRBJ2-2, with 9 bases identical to TRBD1. The V gene's germline CDR1 is KGHDR and CDR2 SFDVKD. The ends lost 4 bases at V and 7 bases at J; junction bases unmatched: 9. CDR3 length: 16 residues. CDR3 region: CATSDRTGARNGELFF. DNA for the CDR3: TGTGCCACCAGTGACCGGACAGGGGCGCGAAACGGGGAGCTGTTTTTT.

The chain combines TRBV19 with TRBJ1-2; D is undetermined. The CDR3 has 13 residues. V dropped 3 bases and J dropped 7 bases, with 12 bases sitting between them. CDR1 and CDR2 from the germline V gene are LNHDA and SQIVND (reference sequence). The DNA for the CDR3 is TGTGCCAGTAGTATGGAGGGATTCGGTGGCTACACCTTC. Its translation is CASSMEGFGGYTF.